These T cell receptor beta chains were read from a single sample in a study of STAT5B mutations in CD4+ large granular lymphocyte leukemia. The data were produced by immunoSEQ multiplex PCR, yet TCRdb's version contains in-frame clones alone and is incomplete. The sample holds fewer than 45,000 clones; roughly 81% are singletons and the top ten take 3.5% to 4%. Sequences were obtained from CD4+ T cells from blood buffy coats. The receptor source for this set is a human donor in good health. Each CDR3 is given with its conserved first and last residue. A D gene is named only where the DNA matches it firmly. Clone size is not always given. Where it is, it says once, few, many or a class for expanded clones.

J: TRBJ2-7
size: -
V: TRBV4-1
D: TRBD1
CDR3: CASSQGQVAGGPYEQYF
DNA: TGCGCCAGCAGCCAGGGACAGGTGGCAGGGGGTCCCTACGAGCAGTACTTC

J: TRBJ2-7
size: -
V: TRBV5-1
D: -
CDR3: CASSRNWSGQKISEQYF
DNA: TGCGCCAGCAGCCGTAACTGGTCAGGGCAAAAGATCTCCGAGCAGTACTTC

J: TRBJ2-1
size: -
V: TRBV5-4
D: -
CDR3: CASSQGFSNEQFF
DNA: TGTGCCAGCAGCCAGGGTTTTTCTAATGAGCAGTTCTTC

J: TRBJ2-2
size: -
V: TRBV5-1
D: -
CDR3: CASSIDNTGELFF
DNA: TGCGCCAGCAGCATCGACAACACCGGGGAGCTGTTTTTT

J: TRBJ1-2
size: -
V: TRBV28
D: TRBD1
CDR3: CASNRGNGGYTF
DNA: TGTGCCAGCAACAGGGGCAATGGGGGCTACACCTTC

J: TRBJ1-5
size: -
V: TRBV25-1
D: -
CDR3: CASSETLASNQPQHF
DNA: TGTGCCAGCAGTGAGACACTCGCCAGCAATCAGCCCCAGCATTTT

J: TRBJ1-2
size: -
V: TRBV29-1
D: -
CDR3: CSVGRLIYGYTF
DNA: TGCAGCGTTGGCCGGCTGATCTATGGCTACACCTTC

J: TRBJ2-1
size: -
V: TRBV4-3
D: -
CDR3: CASSQVTGTYNEQFF
DNA: TGCGCCAGCAGCCAAGTAACGGGAACCTACAATGAGCAGTTCTTC

J: TRBJ1-2
size: few
V: TRBV7-2
D: -
CDR3: CASSLSSIYGYTF
DNA: TGTGCCAGCAGCTTAAGTAGCATCTATGGCTACACCTTC

J: TRBJ2-6
size: -
V: TRBV6-1
D: -
CDR3: CASLMLTANVLTF
DNA: TGTGCCAGCCTCATGTTGACAGCCAACGTCCTGACTTTC

J: TRBJ2-7
size: -
V: TRBV6-5
D: TRBD1
CDR3: CASSYSYRGSYEQYF
DNA: TGTGCCAGCAGTTACTCGTACAGGGGCTCCTACGAGCAGTACTTC

J: TRBJ2-7
size: -
V: TRBV11-1
D: TRBD1
CDR3: CASSLGTGAVGEQYF
DNA: TGTGCCAGCAGCTTGGGGACAGGGGCTGTGGGCGAGCAGTACTTC

J: TRBJ2-7
size: medium-sized
V: TRBV30
D: -
CDR3: CAWSARDEQYF
DNA: TGTGCCTGGAGTGCCAGGGACGAGCAGTACTTC

J: TRBJ2-1
size: -
V: TRBV11-3
D: -
CDR3: CASCIMSLWDEQFF
DNA: TGTGCCAGCTGTATTATGTCTCTTTGGGATGAGCAGTTCTTC

J: TRBJ2-7
size: -
V: TRBV5-4
D: -
CDR3: CASSAGTPIGEQYF
DNA: TGTGCCAGCAGCGCCGGGACACCTATAGGAGAGCAGTACTTC

J: TRBJ1-6
size: -
V: TRBV30
D: TRBD1
CDR3: CASDREYNSPLHF
DNA: TGTGCCTCGGACAGGGAGTATAATTCACCCCTCCACTTT

J: TRBJ2-5
size: -
V: TRBV7-3
D: -
CDR3: CASSSVGISGAQETQYF
DNA: TGTGCCAGCAGCTCAGTGGGGATTAGCGGTGCCCAAGAGACCCAGTACTTC

J: TRBJ2-3
size: -
V: TRBV7-3
D: -
CDR3: CASSLSGDTQYF
DNA: TGTGCCAGCAGCTTATCCGGGGATACGCAGTATTTT

J: TRBJ2-7
size: -
V: TRBV11-2
D: TRBD1
CDR3: CASSLGTGPYEQYF
DNA: TGTGCCAGCAGCTTAGGGACAGGGCCCTACGAGCAGTACTTC

J: TRBJ1-4
size: -
V: TRBV30
D: -
CDR3: CAWSWARREKLFF
DNA: TGTGCCTGGAGTTGGGCTCGGCGTGAAAAACTGTTTTTT

J: TRBJ2-1
size: -
V: TRBV30
D: -
CDR3: CACSGGHYNEQFF
DNA: TGTGCCTGTTCAGGGGGGCACTACAATGAGCAGTTCTTC